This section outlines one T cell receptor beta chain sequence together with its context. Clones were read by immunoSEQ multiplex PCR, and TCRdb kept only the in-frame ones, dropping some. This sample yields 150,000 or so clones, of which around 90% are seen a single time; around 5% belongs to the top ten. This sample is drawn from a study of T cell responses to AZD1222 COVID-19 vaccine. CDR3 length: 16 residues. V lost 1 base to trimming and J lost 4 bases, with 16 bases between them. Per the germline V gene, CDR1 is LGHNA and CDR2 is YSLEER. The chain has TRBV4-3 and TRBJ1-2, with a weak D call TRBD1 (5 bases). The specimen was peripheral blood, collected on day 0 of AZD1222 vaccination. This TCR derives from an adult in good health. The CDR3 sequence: CASSQGRLGGIYGYTF. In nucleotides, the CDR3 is TGCGCCAGCAGCCAAGGAAGGTTGGGGGGGATCTATGGCTACACCTTC.